The source of this TCR beta chain is a study of shared clonotypes between healthy human individuals. Profiled with immunoSEQ multiplex PCR; TCRdb holds only in-frame clones, not every one. This sample carries more than 2 million clones, 80% to 95% of them seen once, and the ten largest clones take around 1.8%. The naive CD8 population came from CD45RO-negative cells selected for CCR7, without terminally differentiated effector memory CD45RA+ cells. A single count supports this clone. Other DNA sequences in this sample translate to the same CDR3. The sequence was collected from a man aged 18 to 35 in good health. Some clones in this sample may be carry-over from other donors' samples. The sample taken for sequencing was naive CD8+ T cells from PBMCs.

CDR3 in DNA: TGTGCCACCAGCAGAGATAGGGGGGGAAGGACTGAAGCTTTCTTT. It translates to CATSRDRGGRTEAFF. The chain joins TRBV15 to TRBJ1-1, with TRBD1 as a possible D gene (6 bases). The CDR3 runs 15 residues. Germline loops: CDR1 LNHNV, CDR2 YYDKDF (reference sequence). V was trimmed by 0 bases and J by 5 bases, leaving 13 bases between them.